This T cell receptor (beta chain) comes out of a study of cytomegalovirus exposure and HLA in healthy donors. Amplification used 60 Vbeta primers and 13 Jbeta primers. Sequencing used immunoSEQ multiplex PCR; TCRdb keeps in-frame clones, though not all of them. Of 150,000 to 200,000 clones listed, around 81% are singletons. This clone was seen more than once but under ten times. The antigen is not known. Study-level findings and limits: TCR beta sequences numbering around 15,000 were associated with HLA alleles at 0.05 false discovery rate in a later analysis. Per published reports, the classifier diagnosed cytomegalovirus status with high specificity and sensitivity.

The receptor's source is a man between 18 and 35 years old in good health and CMV-seronegative. Sequencing was performed on PBMCs.

CDR3 nucleotides: TGCGCCAGCCGAACGGGGGACGACCAGCCCCAGCATTTT. Amino acid sequence: CASRTGDDQPQHF. The chain has TRBV5-1 and TRBJ1-5; possibly TRBD1 for D (5 bases). The CDR3 runs 13 residues. Per germline, CDR1 SGHRS and CDR2 YFSETQ. Trimming took off 7 bases at V and 7 bases at J, with 15 bases between the two ends. Complete variable domain (other parts from reference TRBV5-1 and TRBJ1-5): KAGVTQTPRYLIKTRGQQVTLSCSPISGHRSVSWYQQTPGQGLQFLFEYFSETQRNKGNFPGRFSGRQFSNSRSEMNVSTLELGDSALYLCASRTGDDQPQHFGDGTRLSIL.